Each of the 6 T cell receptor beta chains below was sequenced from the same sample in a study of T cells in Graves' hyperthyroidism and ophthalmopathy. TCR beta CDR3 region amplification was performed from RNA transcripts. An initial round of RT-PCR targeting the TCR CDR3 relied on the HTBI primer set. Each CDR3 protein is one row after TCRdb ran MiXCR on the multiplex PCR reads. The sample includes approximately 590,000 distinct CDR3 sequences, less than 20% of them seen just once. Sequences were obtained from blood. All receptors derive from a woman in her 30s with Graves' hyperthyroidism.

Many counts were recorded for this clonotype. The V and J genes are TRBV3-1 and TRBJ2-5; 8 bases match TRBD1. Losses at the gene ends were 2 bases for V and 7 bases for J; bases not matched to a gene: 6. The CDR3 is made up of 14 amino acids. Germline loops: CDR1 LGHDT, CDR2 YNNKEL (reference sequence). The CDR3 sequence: CASSQTDREGTQYF. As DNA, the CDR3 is TGTGCCAGCAGCCAAACGGACAGGGAAGGGACCCAGTACTTC.

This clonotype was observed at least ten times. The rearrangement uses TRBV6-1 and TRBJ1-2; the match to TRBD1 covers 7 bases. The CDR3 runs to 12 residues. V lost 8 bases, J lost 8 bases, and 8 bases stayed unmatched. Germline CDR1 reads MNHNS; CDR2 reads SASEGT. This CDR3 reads CASSRGGYGYTF. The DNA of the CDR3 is TGTGCCAGCTCCAGGGGGGGGTACGGCTACACCTTC.

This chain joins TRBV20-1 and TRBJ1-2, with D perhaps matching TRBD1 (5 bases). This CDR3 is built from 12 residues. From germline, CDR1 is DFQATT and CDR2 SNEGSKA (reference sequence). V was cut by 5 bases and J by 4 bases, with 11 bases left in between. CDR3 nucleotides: TGCAGTGCTTCCCCGGGGACCTATGGCTACACCTTC. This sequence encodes CSASPGTYGYTF.

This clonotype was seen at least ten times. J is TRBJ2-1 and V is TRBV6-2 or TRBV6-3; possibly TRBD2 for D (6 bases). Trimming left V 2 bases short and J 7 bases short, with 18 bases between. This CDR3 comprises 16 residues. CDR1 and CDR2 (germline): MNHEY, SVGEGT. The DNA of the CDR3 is TGTGCCAGCAGTTACATGGGACTCTTGGGGTCTAATGAGCAGTTCTTC. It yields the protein CASSYMGLLGSNEQFF.

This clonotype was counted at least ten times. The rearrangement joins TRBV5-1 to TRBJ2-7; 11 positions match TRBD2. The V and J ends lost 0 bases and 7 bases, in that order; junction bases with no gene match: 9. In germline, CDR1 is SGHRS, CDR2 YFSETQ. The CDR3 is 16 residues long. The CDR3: CASSLGLLAGVGEQYF. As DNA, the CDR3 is TGCGCCAGCAGCTTGGGATTACTAGCGGGAGTCGGGGAGCAGTACTTC.

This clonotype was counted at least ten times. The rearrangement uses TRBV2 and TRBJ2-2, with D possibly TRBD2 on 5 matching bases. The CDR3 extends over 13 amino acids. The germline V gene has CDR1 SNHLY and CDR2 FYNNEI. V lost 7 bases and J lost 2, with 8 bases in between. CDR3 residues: CASKAENTGELFF. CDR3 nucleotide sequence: TGTGCCAGCAAAGCGGAAAACACCGGGGAGCTGTTTTTT. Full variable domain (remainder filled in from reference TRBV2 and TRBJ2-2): EPEVTQTPSHQVTQMGQEVILRCVPISNHLYFYWYRQILGQKVEFLVSFYNNEISEKSEIFDDQFSVERPDGSNFTLKIRSTKLEDSAMYFCASKAENTGELFFGEGSRLTVL.